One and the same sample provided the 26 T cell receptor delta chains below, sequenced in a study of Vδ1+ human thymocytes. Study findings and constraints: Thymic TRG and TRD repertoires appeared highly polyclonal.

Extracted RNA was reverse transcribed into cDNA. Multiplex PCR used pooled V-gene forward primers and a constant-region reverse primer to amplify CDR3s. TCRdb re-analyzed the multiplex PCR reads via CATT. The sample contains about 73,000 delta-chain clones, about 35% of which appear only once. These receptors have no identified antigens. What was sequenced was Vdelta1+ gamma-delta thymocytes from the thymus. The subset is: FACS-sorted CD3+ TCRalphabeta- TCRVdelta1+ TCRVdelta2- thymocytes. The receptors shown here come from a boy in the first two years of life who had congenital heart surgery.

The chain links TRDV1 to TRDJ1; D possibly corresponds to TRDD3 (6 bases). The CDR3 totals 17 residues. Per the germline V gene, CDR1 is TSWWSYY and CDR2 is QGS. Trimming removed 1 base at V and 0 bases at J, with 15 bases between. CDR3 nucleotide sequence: TGTGCTCTTGGGGAACGGTCCTGGGGTCTGTACACCGATAAACTCATCTTT. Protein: CALGERSWGLYTDKLIF.

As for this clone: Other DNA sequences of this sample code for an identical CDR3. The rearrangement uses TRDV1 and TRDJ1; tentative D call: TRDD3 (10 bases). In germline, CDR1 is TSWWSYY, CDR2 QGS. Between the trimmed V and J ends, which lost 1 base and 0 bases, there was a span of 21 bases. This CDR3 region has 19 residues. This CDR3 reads CALGERPSYWGMYTDKLIF. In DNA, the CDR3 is TGTGCTCTTGGGGAACGACCTTCCTACTGGGGGATGTACACCGATAAACTCATCTTT.

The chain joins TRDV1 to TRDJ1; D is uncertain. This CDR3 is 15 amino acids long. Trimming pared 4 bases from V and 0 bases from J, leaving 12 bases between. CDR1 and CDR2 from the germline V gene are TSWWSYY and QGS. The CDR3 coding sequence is TGTGCTCTTGGGGCCTCGGTTTGGTACACCGATAAACTCATCTTT. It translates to CALGASVWYTDKLIF.

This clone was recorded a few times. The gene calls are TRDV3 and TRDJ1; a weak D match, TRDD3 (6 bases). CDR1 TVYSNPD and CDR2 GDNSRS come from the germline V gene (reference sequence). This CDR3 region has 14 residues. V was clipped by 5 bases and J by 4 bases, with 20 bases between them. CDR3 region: CAPPSNSWGDKLIF. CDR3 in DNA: TGTGCCCCACCTTCTAACTCCTGGGGCGATAAACTCATCTTT. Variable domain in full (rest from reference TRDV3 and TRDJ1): CDKVTQSSPDQTVASGSEVVLLCTYDTVYSNPDLFWYRIRPDYSFQFVFYGDNSRSEGADFTQGRFSVKHILTQKAFHLVISPVRTEDSATYYCAPPSNSWGDKLIFGKGTRVTVEP.

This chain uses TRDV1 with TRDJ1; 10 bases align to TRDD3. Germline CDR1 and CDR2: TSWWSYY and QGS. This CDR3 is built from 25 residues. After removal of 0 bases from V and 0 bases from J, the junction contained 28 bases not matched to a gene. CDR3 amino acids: CALGELVLPRVLGDSLHRYTDKLIF. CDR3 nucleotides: TGTGCTCTTGGGGAACTGGTACTTCCTAGAGTACTGGGGGATTCCCTGCACCGGTACACCGATAAACTCATCTTT.

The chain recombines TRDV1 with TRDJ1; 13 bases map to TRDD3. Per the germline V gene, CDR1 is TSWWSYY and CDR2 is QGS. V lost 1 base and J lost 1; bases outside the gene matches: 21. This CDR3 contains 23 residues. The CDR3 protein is CALGERVTAQHWGIRRGTDKLIF. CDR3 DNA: TGTGCTCTTGGGGAACGGGTAACGGCTCAGCACTGGGGGATACGCCGAGGCACCGATAAACTCATCTTT.

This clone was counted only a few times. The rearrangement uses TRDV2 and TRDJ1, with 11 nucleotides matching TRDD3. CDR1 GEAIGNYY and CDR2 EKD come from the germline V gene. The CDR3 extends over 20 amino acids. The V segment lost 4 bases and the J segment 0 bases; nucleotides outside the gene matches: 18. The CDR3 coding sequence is TGTGCCTGTGATCAGAGGTTGTTGGGGGATACGAAGATTTACACCGATAAACTCATCTTT. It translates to CACDQRLLGDTKIYTDKLIF.

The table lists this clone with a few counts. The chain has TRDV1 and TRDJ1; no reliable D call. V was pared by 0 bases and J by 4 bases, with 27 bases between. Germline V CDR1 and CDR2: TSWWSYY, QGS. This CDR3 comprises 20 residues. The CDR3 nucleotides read TGTGCTCTTGGGGAACTATCCGCTCTAACTAGTAGTAAGCGTGACGATAAACTCATCTTT. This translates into CALGELSALTSSKRDDKLIF.

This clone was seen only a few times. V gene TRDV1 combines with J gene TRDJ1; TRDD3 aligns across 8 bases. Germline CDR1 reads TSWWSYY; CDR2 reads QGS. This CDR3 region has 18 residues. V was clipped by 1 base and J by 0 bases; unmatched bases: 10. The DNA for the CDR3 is TGTGCTCTTGGGGAACGGTCTCTAGGACTGGGGGACACCGATAAACTCATCTTT. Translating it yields CALGERSLGLGDTDKLIF.

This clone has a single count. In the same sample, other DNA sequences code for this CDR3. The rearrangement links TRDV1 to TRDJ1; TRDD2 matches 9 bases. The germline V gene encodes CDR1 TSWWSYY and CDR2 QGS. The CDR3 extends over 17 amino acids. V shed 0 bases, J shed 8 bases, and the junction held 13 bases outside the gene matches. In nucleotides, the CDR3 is TGTGCTCTTGGGGAACTCATCCCTTCCTACGAGGCTACCAAACTCATCTTT. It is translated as CALGELIPSYEATKLIF.

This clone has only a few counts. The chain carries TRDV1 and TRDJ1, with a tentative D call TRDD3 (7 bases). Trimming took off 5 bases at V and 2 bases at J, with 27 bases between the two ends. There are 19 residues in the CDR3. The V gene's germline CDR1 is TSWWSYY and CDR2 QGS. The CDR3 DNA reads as TGTGCTCTTGGGTCCAAAGGACGGTCCTACCGGGGGATTACCGATAAACTCATCTTT. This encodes CALGSKGRSYRGITDKLIF.

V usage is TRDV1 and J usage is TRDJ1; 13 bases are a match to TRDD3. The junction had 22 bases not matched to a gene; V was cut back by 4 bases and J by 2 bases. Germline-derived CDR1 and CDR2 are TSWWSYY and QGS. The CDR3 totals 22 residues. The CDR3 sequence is CALGARRYGEYWGIRATDKLIF. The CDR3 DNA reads TGTGCTCTTGGGGCTCGGCGCTATGGAGAGTACTGGGGGATACGGGCAACCGATAAACTCATCTTT.

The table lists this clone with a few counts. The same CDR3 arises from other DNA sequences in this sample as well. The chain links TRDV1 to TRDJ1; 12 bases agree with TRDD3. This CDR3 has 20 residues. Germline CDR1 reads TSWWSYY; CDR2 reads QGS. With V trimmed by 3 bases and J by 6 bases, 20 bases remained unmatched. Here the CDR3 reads CALGDTLPTLILGDTHKLIF. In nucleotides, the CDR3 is TGTGCTCTTGGGGATACTCTTCCTACCCTTATACTGGGGGATACTCATAAACTCATCTTT.

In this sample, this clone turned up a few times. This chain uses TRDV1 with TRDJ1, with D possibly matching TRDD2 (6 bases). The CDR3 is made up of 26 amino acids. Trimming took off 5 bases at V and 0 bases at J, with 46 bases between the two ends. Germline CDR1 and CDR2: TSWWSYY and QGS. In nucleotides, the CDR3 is TGTGCTCTTGGGTCTATCCGCGTGATCGGCGATAAGGGGAAGGTCGGGCATACTTCCTACACCGATAAACTCATCTTT. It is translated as CALGSIRVIGDKGKVGHTSYTDKLIF.

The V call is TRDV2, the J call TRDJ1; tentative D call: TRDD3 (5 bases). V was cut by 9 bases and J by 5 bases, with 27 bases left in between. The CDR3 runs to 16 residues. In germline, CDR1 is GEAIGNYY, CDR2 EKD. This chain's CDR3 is CATVRGGGIPPDKLIF. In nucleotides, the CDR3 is TGTGCCACCGTAAGAGGAGGGGGCATCCCCCCAGATAAACTCATCTTT.

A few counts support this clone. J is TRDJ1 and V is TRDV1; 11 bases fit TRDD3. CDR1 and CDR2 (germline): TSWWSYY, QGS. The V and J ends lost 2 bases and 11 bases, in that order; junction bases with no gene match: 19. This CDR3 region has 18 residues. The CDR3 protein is CALGEGPRLGDTPLGLIF. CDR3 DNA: TGTGCTCTTGGGGAAGGCCCTCGTTTGGGGGATACGCCCCTTGGGCTCATCTTT.

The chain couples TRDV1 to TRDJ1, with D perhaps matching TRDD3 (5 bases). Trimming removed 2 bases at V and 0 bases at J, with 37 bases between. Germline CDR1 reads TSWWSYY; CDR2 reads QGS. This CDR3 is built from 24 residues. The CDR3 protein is CALGESIGDPQMCRWVTYTDKLIF. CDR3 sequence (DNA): TGTGCTCTTGGGGAATCCATTGGCGATCCTCAAATGTGTCGCTGGGTGACGTACACCGATAAACTCATCTTT.

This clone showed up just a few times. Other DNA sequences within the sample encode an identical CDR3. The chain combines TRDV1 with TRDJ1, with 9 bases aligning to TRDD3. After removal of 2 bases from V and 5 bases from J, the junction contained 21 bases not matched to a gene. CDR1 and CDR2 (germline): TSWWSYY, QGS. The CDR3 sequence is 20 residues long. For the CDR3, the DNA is TGTGCTCTTGGGGAAGAGCCGGACCGTGTGCGTACTGGGGGACCTGATAAACTCATCTTT. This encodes CALGEEPDRVRTGGPDKLIF.

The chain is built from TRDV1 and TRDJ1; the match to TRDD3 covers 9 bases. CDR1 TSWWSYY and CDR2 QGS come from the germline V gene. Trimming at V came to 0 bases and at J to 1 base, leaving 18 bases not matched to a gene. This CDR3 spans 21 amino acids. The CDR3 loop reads CALGELGPPGWGIEGTDKLIF. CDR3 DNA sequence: TGTGCTCTTGGGGAACTGGGACCCCCGGGCTGGGGGATTGAGGGCACCGATAAACTCATCTTT.

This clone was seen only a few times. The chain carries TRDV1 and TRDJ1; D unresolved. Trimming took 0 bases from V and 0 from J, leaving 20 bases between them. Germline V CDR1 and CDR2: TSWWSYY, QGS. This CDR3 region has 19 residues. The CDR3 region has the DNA TGTGCTCTTGGGGAACTTCTTGGGACCGTCATTCTTTACACCGATAAACTCATCTTT. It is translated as CALGELLGTVILYTDKLIF.

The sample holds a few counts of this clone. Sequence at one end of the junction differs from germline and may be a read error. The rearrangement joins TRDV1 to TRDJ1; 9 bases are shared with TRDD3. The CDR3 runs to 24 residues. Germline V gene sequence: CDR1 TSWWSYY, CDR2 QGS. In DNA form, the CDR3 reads TGCGCTCTTGGGGAACTTAGAATTCGGATCCCCCTGGGGGATGGGGGCACCTACACCGATAAACTCATCTTT. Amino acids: CALGELRIRIPLGDGGTYTDKLIF.

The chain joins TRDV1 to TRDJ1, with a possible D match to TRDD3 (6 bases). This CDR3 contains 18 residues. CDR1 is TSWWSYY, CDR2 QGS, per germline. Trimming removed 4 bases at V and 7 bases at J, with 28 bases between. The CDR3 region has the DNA TGTGCTCTTGGGGGCCGCCTTCTTACCGGGGGAGATCTCCTTAAACTCATCTTT. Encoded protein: CALGGRLLTGGDLLKLIF.

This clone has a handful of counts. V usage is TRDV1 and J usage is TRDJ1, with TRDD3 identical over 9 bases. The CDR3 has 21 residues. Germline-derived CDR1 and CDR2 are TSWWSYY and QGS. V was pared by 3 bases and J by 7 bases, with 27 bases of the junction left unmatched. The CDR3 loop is CALGDTSRTWGMTRRAIKLIF. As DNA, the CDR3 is TGTGCTCTTGGGGACACTTCCCGAACCTGGGGGATGACAAGGAGGGCCATTAAACTCATCTTT.

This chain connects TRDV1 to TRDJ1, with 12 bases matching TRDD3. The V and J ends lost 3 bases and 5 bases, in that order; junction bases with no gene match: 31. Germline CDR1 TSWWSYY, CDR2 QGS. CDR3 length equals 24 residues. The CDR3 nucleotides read TGTGCTCTTGGGGAGCAAACCTCTCTACGCCCCTTGTACTGGGGGATACCCACTCTAGATAAACTCATCTTT. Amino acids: CALGEQTSLRPLYWGIPTLDKLIF.

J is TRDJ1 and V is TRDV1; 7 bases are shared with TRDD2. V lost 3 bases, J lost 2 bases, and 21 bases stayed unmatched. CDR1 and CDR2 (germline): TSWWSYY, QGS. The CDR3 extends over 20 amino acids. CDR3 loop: CALGDHWGFPTVTRTDKLIF. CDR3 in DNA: TGTGCTCTTGGGGACCATTGGGGCTTTCCTACCGTCACACGGACCGATAAACTCATCTTT.

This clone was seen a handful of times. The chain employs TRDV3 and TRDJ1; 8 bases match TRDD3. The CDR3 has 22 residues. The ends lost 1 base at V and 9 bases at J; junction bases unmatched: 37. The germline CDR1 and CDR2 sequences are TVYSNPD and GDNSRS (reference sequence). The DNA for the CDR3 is TGTGCCTTTAATACCGGATGTGGGGGATTCAGGGTACAAGCGGCTAGAAGAGCTCAACTCATCTTT. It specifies CAFNTGCGGFRVQAARRAQLIF.